Here is one T cell receptor beta chain with its context. Its antigen is not identified. This sample stems from a study of human T cells and chemical hapten exposure. Findings and limits, study-wide: The study found that DPC sensitization did not change TCRs above 1 in 1000 frequency.

This CDR3 region has 14 residues. Germline V gene data show CDR1 as SQVTM and CDR2 as ANQGSEA. Trimming removed 5 bases from V and 2 bases from J, with 16 bases in between. Each cDNA molecule in the library carried unique molecular identifiers. From the RACE reads, TCRdb called clonotypes with MiXCR, one entry per CDR3 protein. The sample lists more than 300,000 distinct CDR3 sequences, roughly 6% occurring once. Noted time point: pre-sensitization, week 0. Indicated treatment: therapeutic diphenylcyclopropenone sensitization with weekly scalp DPC. This clonotype was obtained from a woman younger than 35 with alopecia areata. Some clones in this sample may be carry-over from other donors' samples. Sequenced material: whole blood, taken in connection with sensitization to the hapten diphenylcyclopropenone (DPC). The J gene is TRBJ2-7, the V gene TRBV29-1, with a tentative D call TRBD1 (7 bases). CDR3 in amino acids: CSVQGGQGPYEQYF. The CDR3 bases are TGCAGCGTTCAGGGGGGCCAGGGCCCCTACGAGCAGTACTTC.